This T cell receptor (beta chain) emerged from a study of early T cells in non-severe SARS-CoV-2 infection. This clonotype was seen only a few times. The CDR3 is 15 amino acids. V was clipped by 4 bases and J by 0 bases, with 9 bases between them. The germline CDR1 and CDR2 sequences are LNHNV and YYDKDF (reference sequence). TCRdb called the 5' RACE reads again in MiXCR, with one record for every CDR3 protein. Here the sample spans tens of thousands of distinct CDR3 sequences, under 12% being singletons. This TCR came from an adult who was a healthcare worker with PCR-confirmed SARS-CoV-2 infection or an uninfected control (not recorded which). This chain connects TRBV15 to TRBJ2-2; maybe TRBD1 (5 bases). Material: whole blood. In DNA, the CDR3 is TGTGCCACCAGCACCGACAGACCGAACACCGGGGAGCTGTTTTTT. It yields the protein CATSTDRPNTGELFF. Looking up the rest from reference TRBV15 and TRBJ2-2 gives the full variable domain: DAMVIQNPRYQVTQFGKPVTLSCSQTLNHNVMYWYQQKSSQAPKLLFHYYDKDFNNEADTPDNFQSRRPNTSFCFLDIRSPGLGDTAMYLCATSTDRPNTGELFFGEGSRLTVL.